This T cell receptor beta chain was found in a study of blood T cell repertoires in COVID-19. Overall study context: Samples taken during acute and convalescent COVID-19 were collected in the United States, Italy and Spain. Sources were T cells, B-cell-depleted T cells, or PBMCs; the material itself was cDNA or gDNA.

In the authors' methods: How many nucleated cells were present was estimated from reference gene primer amplification. The protocol was immunoSEQ multiplex PCR, while the TCRdb copy is restricted to in-frame clones and leaves out a portion. V and J calls and clone size are those listed in that table; D and trimming were worked out from the DNA. The sample records approximately 250,000 clones, just under 85% being singletons. This clone has a handful of counts. Its ends do not fully match the called genes, so a read error is possible. The germline CDR1 and CDR2 sequences are SGHNT and YYREEE (reference sequence). The CDR3 length is 15 residues.

The V gene is TRBV5-4, the J gene TRBJ2-3; 7 bases are a match to TRBD1. Sequenced sample: peripheral blood. This TCR was sampled from a woman aged 55-69 years with active or convalescent COVID-19. The CDR3 DNA sequence: TGTGCCAGCAGATTGGACAGGTCCCACACAGATACGCAGTATTTT. Residues: CASRLDRSHTDTQYF.